The T cell receptor (beta chain) described here comes from a study of post-analysis software for immune sequencing data. In the study overall: Disease trajectories encompassed relapsing-remitting, secondary progressive and progressive-relapsing multiple sclerosis. Notes on the study in general: The study found significantly lower normalized Chao1 diversity in multiple sclerosis patients than in controls. About five TRBV segments were more frequent in patients than controls; TRBV5-6, TRBV5-1 and TRBV20-1 belonged to this group.

J was trimmed by 6 bases and V by 4 bases; bases with no gene match: 8. The CDR3 has 15 residues. The germline V gene encodes CDR1 SGHRS and CDR2 YFSETQ. The library was made from cDNA and included unique molecular identifiers. Researchers reported 400,000 to 600,000 cDNA molecules coming from around 1 to 10 million T cells. MiXCR, applied by TCRdb to the PCR reads, yields one record per CDR3 protein. This repertoire shows some 800,000 distinct CDR3 sequences, about 43% found once; its top ten account for roughly 4.5%. This clonotype showed up just a few times. Antigen: not known. The genes are TRBV5-1 and TRBJ2-1; 9 bases fit TRBD2. This TCR derives from a girl under 18 with multiple sclerosis. Sequencing input: blood. The CDR3 reads CASSRTSDGGNEQFF. The CDR3, as DNA: TGCGCCAGCAGCCGGACTAGCGATGGGGGCAATGAGCAGTTCTTC.